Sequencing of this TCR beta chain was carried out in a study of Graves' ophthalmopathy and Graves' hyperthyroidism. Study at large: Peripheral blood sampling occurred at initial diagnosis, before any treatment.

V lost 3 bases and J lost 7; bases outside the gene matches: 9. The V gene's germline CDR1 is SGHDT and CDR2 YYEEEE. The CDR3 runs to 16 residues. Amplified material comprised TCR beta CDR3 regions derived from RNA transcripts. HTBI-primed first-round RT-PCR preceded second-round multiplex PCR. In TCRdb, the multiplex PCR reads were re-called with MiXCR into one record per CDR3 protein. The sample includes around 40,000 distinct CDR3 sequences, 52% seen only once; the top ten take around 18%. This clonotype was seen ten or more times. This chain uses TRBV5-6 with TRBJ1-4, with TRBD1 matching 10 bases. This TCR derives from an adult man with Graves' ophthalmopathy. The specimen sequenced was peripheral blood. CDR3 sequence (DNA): TGTGCCAGCAGCTCGACCGGGGACAGGGGTAGTGAAAAACTGTTTTTT. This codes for CASSSTGDRGSEKLFF.